A single T cell receptor beta chain is shown here with its context. Antigen: not known. These data originate in a study of T cells after yellow fever vaccination. Across the study: Each low-cell-number fraction was prepared by means of SMART-Seq v4 Ultra Low Input.

TCRdb processed the 5' RACE reads anew with MiXCR; each CDR3 protein has one entry. The repertoire holds 620,000 or so distinct CDR3 sequences, with approximately 13% as singletons. Regarding the study as a whole: The study noted that FACS-sorted repertoires could contain abundant clonotypes contaminating from the bulk population. Detected again after the booster were most primary-vaccination clones, at 95% to 98% CD4 and about 89% CD8.

With V trimmed by 5 bases and J by 6 bases, 7 bases remained unmatched. The CDR3 length is 14 residues. The chain combines TRBV12-3 or TRBV12-4 with TRBJ1-5, with 7 bases matching TRBD1. The sequence came from a man aged 30-40 years who received the YFV17D yellow fever vaccine. Sequencing used PBMCs, obtained on the day of the yellow fever booster vaccination. CDR3 amino acids: CASSPTGRGQPQHF. In nucleotides, the CDR3 is TGTGCCAGCAGTCCGACAGGGCGGGGTCAGCCCCAGCATTTT.